The entry below gives a single TCR beta chain sequence along with its context. No cognate antigen has been identified for it. Per-nucleotide qualities are absent, and no much larger clonotype sits a single base away. Trimming removed 5 bases from V and 1 base from J; the gene matches leave 6 bases unexplained. The CDR3 spans 15 residues, from the cysteine through the phenylalanine. Only the CDR3 portion is preserved as DNA: 45 bases, with reading frame beginning at the first base. CDR1 and CDR2 are read off the germline V gene as SQVTM and ANQGSEA. TCRbeta CDR3 regions were amplified from genomic DNA by means of the immunoSEQ Assay, a bias-controlled multiplex PCR. Per the original workflow: Nucleated cell counts per sample were estimated from amplification of reference gene primers within the assay. Sequence reads were collapsed and filtered to measure the absolute abundance of every unique TCRbeta CDR3 rearrangement. For each sample, productive Simpson clonality was calculated as the square root of Simpson's diversity index across productive rearrangements. Sourced from immuneACCESS, this table was stored by TCRdb with only in-frame sequences that have V and J called. A share of the clones is absent; for the studies checked, an unresolved V gene accounts for under half, and the remainder has no known explanation. V and J calls and clone size follow that table, whereas D and trimming were derived from the DNA. A total of 250,000 to 300,000 clones appear in this sample, roughly 85% of them only once. The ten most abundant clones make up about 5% of the sample.

In the prospective study, participants were 18 to 89 years old, resided in about 25 geographic areas of the United States, and were enrolled through a virtual design. Cohort assignment in the prospective study relied on participant-reported clinical history from a screening survey and a study questionnaire. Exposed participants had been in contact with someone with a PCR-confirmed or clinician-diagnosed COVID-19 case within 2 weeks of study entry. In the prospective study, mobile phlebotomists collected whole blood, serum and a nasopharyngeal or oropharyngeal swab from each participant. Prospective study participants could optionally give additional blood draws and questionnaires over a roughly 2-month period. Blood samples from the prospective study were shipped frozen or at room temperature prior to DNA extraction. The sample belongs to a study of blood T cell repertoires in COVID-19 (dated by TCRdb to the early 2020s). For context, the study as a whole: Samples covering the acute and convalescent phases of COVID-19 were provided by collaborators in the United States, Italy and Spain. The dataset comprised deeply sampled blood TCRbeta repertoires from subjects exposed to, actively infected with, or recovered from COVID-19. HLA class I and class II types, where available, came from metadata supplied by the sample provider rather than from assay-based typing. The repertoires were released in a freely available public database meant as a resource for research on the immune response to SARS-CoV-2. The samples were drawn from two sources: the first 160 participants of the ongoing ImmuneRACE study, and 950 to 1,500 subjects contributed by 6 global collaborators. The material from the prospective study consisted of cDNA or gDNA derived from T cells, B-cell-depleted T cells, or PBMCs. The sample metadata nearly always contained a de-identified subject ID, COVID-19 status, age in years and sex. What the authors observed across the whole study: How much clinical and demographic metadata was included differed by source and by participant, and the metadata was provided uncurated.

The V and J genes are TRBV29-1 and TRBJ2-1; 9 bases in between match TRBD1. The material sequenced was PBMCs or T cells enriched from blood (not recorded which). The source is a man aged 35 to 55 who had been exposed to COVID-19. CDR3 protein: CSVSLGQGSYNEQFF. DNA sequence: TGCAGCGTTAGCTTAGGACAGGGGTCCTACAATGAGCAGTTCTTC.